Sequencing of this T cell receptor (beta chain) was carried out in a study of T cells in Graves' hyperthyroidism and ophthalmopathy. Study results and limitations: With a median lead of approximately six months before onset, the model predicted ophthalmopathy.

Amplification yielded TCR beta CDR3 regions, with RNA transcripts as the source. The HTBI set primed first-round TCR CDR3 RT-PCR. TCRdb called the multiplex PCR reads again in MiXCR, with one record for every CDR3 protein. Among 350,000 to 500,000 distinct CDR3 sequences listed, roughly 13% were seen once. A note on this clonotype: Its matching antigen is unknown.

V trimming: 3 bases; J trimming: 5 bases; junction bases outside the gene matches: 6. The CDR3 consists of 15 residues. CDR1 SGHTA and CDR2 FQGNSA come from the germline V gene. The sequence came from a woman aged 18-29 years with Graves' hyperthyroidism. Sequenced input: blood. This rearrangement joins TRBV7-2 to TRBJ2-1; 8 bases line up with TRBD1. The CDR3 region is CASSFPGQAHNEQFF. CDR3 DNA sequence: TGTGCCAGCAGCTTTCCGGGACAGGCCCACAATGAGCAGTTCTTC.